These 27 T cell receptor beta chains share one sample of origin, sequenced in a study of cytomegalovirus exposure and HLA in healthy donors. The PCR employed 60 Vbeta primers together with 13 Jbeta primers. Clones were read by immunoSEQ multiplex PCR, and TCRdb kept only the in-frame ones, dropping some. This sample yields under 95,000 clones, of which about 8% are seen a single time; about 2.1% belongs to the top ten. The sample was PBMCs. These receptors were taken from a man aged 45 to 65 in good health and CMV-seronegative.

The CDR3 coding sequence is TGTGCCAGCAGCGAAGGGACAGTCTATGGCTACACCTTC. Translated, it gives CASSEGTVYGYTF. The gene calls are TRBV11-2 and TRBJ1-2, with 7 bases matching TRBD1. This CDR3 spans 13 amino acids. Germline CDR1 SGHAT, CDR2 FQNNGV. The ends lost 5 bases at V and 4 bases at J; junction bases unmatched: 4.

Comments on this clone: Other DNA sequences of this sample code for an identical CDR3. The chain joins TRBV27 to TRBJ1-3, with a tentative D call TRBD1 (5 bases). This CDR3 comprises 15 residues. Germline CDR1 and CDR2: MNHEY and SMNVEV (reference sequence). Deletions cut 6 bases from V and 1 base from J, with 13 bases between. The CDR3 bases are TGTGCCAGCAGCTTAGACAGCGTATCTGGAAACACCATATATTTT. The encoded protein is CASSLDSVSGNTIYF.

The V call is TRBV6-5, the J call TRBJ2-7; D is perhaps TRBD1 (5 bases). Per germline, CDR1 MNHEY and CDR2 SVGAGI. The CDR3 covers 15 residues. V was pared by 2 bases and J by 1 base, with 12 bases between. CDR3 nucleotides: TGTGCCAGCAGTTACGGTTTAGGGGAATCCTACGAGCAGTACTTC. This sequence encodes CASSYGLGESYEQYF.

Details on this clone: A read error may produce the germline difference seen at one junction end. Other DNA sequences in the same sample also yield this CDR3. V gene TRBV7-8 combines with J gene TRBJ2-3; D is perhaps TRBD2 (6 bases). The CDR3 loop spans 16 amino acids. Germline lookup yields CDR1 SGHVS and CDR2 FQNEAQ. CDR3 nucleotide sequence: TGCGCCAGCAACATCTTGGGAGCGGGCCCCACAGATACGCAGTATTTT. Residues: CASNILGAGPTDTQYF.

This clone was observed a handful of times. The chain employs TRBV29-1 and TRBJ1-1; 7 positions match TRBD1. The V segment lost 6 bases and the J segment 7 bases; nucleotides outside the gene matches: 5. This CDR3 is 11 amino acids long. From germline, CDR1 is SQVTM and CDR2 ANQGSEA. This chain's CDR3 is CSVGQAYEAFF. The CDR3 bases are TGCAGCGTAGGACAGGCGTATGAAGCTTTCTTT.

The chain recombines TRBV7-9 with TRBJ2-7; D is undetermined. From germline, CDR1 is SEHNR and CDR2 FQNEAQ (reference sequence). V was shortened by 7 bases and J by 5 bases, with 12 bases between the two germline ends. CDR3 length: 12 residues. CDR3 protein: CASTVYPNEQYF. The CDR3 region has the DNA TGTGCCAGCACGGTATACCCGAACGAGCAGTACTTC.

The table lists this clone with a few counts. V gene TRBV28 combines with J gene TRBJ1-3, with D unresolved. The CDR3 sequence is 15 residues long. The germline V gene has CDR1 MDHEN and CDR2 SYDVKM. The V and J ends lost 3 bases and 5 bases respectively, with 14 bases between them. CDR3 sequence (DNA): TGTGCCAGCAGTTTTCCGGGATCGGGGAGAAACACCATATATTTT. Residues: CASSFPGSGRNTIYF.

This clone was detected a few times. The chain uses TRBV30 and TRBJ1-1; D ambiguous. Germline CDR1 GTSNPN, CDR2 SVGIG (reference sequence). The CDR3 has 11 residues. CDR3 sequence reads: CALEHDFEAFF. Here the CDR3 DNA reads TGTGCACTGGAGCATGATTTTGAAGCTTTCTTT.

This clone turned up a few times. J is TRBJ1-1 and V is TRBV5-1, with D possibly being TRBD1 (6 bases). CDR3 length: 14 amino acids. Germline V gives CDR1 SGHRS, CDR2 YFSETQ. V dropped 3 bases and J dropped 1 base, with 10 bases sitting between them. The CDR3 bases are TGCGCCAGCAGCTCGACAGGCCGGAACACTGAAGCTTTCTTT. Amino acids: CASSSTGRNTEAFF.

There are a few counts of this clone. The V and J genes are TRBV11-2 and TRBJ2-7, with 10 bases aligning to TRBD2. CDR1 is SGHAT, CDR2 FQNNGV, per germline. CDR3 length: 14 residues. Germline trimming cut 3 bases from V and 5 bases from J; bases unmatched to any gene: 4. In DNA form, the CDR3 reads TGTGCCAGCAGCTTCCAGCGGGAGGGAAACGAGCAGTACTTC. It translates to CASSFQREGNEQYF. The full variable domain, with the rest looked up from reference TRBV11-2 and TRBJ2-7, is EAGVAQSPRYKIIEKRQSVAFWCNPISGHATLYWYQQILGQGPKLLIQFQNNGVVDDSQLPKDRFSAERLKGVDSTLKIQPAKLEDSAVYLCASSFQREGNEQYFGPGTRLTVT.

This clone was seen a handful of times. The CDR3, as DNA: TGTGCCAGCAGGGAGACAGGGTCGGGCTTCTATGGCTACACCTTC. Amino acids: CASRETGSGFYGYTF. The gene calls are TRBV28 and TRBJ1-2, with TRBD1 identical over 7 bases. The CDR3 length is 15 residues. With V trimmed by 6 bases and J by 4 bases, 11 bases remained unmatched. Germline lookup yields CDR1 MDHEN and CDR2 SYDVKM.

The chain has TRBV2 and TRBJ2-7; a weak D match, TRBD1 (6 bases). The V gene's germline CDR1 is SNHLY and CDR2 FYNNEI. The CDR3 totals 15 residues. V lost 6 bases to trimming and J lost 6 bases, with 21 bases between them. The CDR3 DNA reads TGTGCCAGCAGCCGCACTTTGACAGGTCTCTCCGAGCAGTACTTC. This translates into CASSRTLTGLSEQYF.

This clone has only a few counts. The chain joins TRBV29-1 to TRBJ2-7; D remains ambiguous. The CDR3 covers 11 residues. Looked up from germline, CDR1 is SQVTM and CDR2 is ANQGSEA. V was shortened by 6 bases and J by 2 bases, with 8 bases between the two germline ends. CDR3 protein: CSVSTAYEQYF. The CDR3 bases are TGCAGCGTATCCACTGCCTACGAGCAGTACTTC.

The rearrangement links TRBV18 to TRBJ2-7; a weak D match, TRBD1 (5 bases). Germline V gene data show CDR1 as KGHSH and CDR2 as LQKENI. The CDR3 has 12 amino acids. Trimming cost V 2 bases and J 7 bases, with 9 bases left between them. In DNA, the CDR3 is TGTGCCAGCTCACCATCCCAGGGAGAGCAGTACTTC. Translated, it gives CASSPSQGEQYF.

This clone was counted a few times. The chain combines TRBV5-5 with TRBJ2-6; maybe TRBD1 (6 bases). The CDR3 consists of 16 residues. Germline-derived CDR1 and CDR2 are SGHKS and YYEKEE (reference sequence). The V and J ends lost 4 bases and 0 bases respectively, with 11 bases between them. The CDR3 coding sequence is TGTGCCAGCAGCAGCTACAGGGTCTCTGGGGCCAACGTCCTGACTTTC. Amino acid sequence: CASSSYRVSGANVLTF.

The rearrangement uses TRBV9 and TRBJ1-1; TRBD1 agrees at 7 bases. CDR3 length: 16 amino acids. V shed 2 bases, J shed 0 bases, and the junction held 7 bases outside the gene matches. The V gene's germline CDR1 is SGDLS and CDR2 YYNGEE. The CDR3 here is CASSVGTDLMNTEAFF. CDR3 in DNA: TGTGCCAGCAGCGTCGGGACAGACCTTATGAACACTGAAGCTTTCTTT.

A few counts support this clone. CDR3 residues: CASSPPAQGRTGELFF. CDR3 DNA: TGTGCCAGCTCACCACCGGCCCAGGGCCGCACCGGGGAGCTGTTTTTT. This chain links TRBV18 with TRBJ2-2; D perhaps matches TRBD1 (5 bases). Germline-derived CDR1 and CDR2 are KGHSH and LQKENI. CDR3 length: 16 residues. Trimming left V 0 bases short and J 4 bases short, with 12 bases between.

The rearrangement uses TRBV6-1 and TRBJ2-3; D remains ambiguous. Germline V CDR1 and CDR2: MNHNS, SASEGT. The CDR3 covers 16 residues. The V end lost 1 base, the J end lost 0 bases, and 11 bases lay between the germline ends. CDR3 sequence reads: CASSEEVRWSTDTQYF. CDR3 coding DNA: TGTGCCAGCAGTGAAGAGGTCAGGTGGAGCACAGATACGCAGTATTTT.

This clone appeared a few times. This CDR3 reads CASSQGGGLGSREQFF. The CDR3 coding sequence is TGCGCCAGCAGTCAAGGAGGGGGACTAGGGTCTCGGGAGCAGTTCTTC. The J gene is TRBJ2-1, the V gene TRBV23-1; 8 nucleotides agree with TRBD2. TRBV23-1 counts as an open reading frame of uncertain function. This CDR3 comprises 16 residues. Trimming cost V 2 bases and J 10 bases; bases outside gene matches: 13.

This chain uses TRBV14 with TRBJ2-7; possibly TRBD2 for D (6 bases). Per germline, CDR1 SGHDN and CDR2 FVKESK. CDR3 length equals 14 residues. V shed 1 base and J shed 9 bases, with 16 bases lying between them. CDR3 nucleotides: TGTGCCAGCAGCCAAGGGGGGACTTTGCTGAGGCAGTACTTC. Amino acids: CASSQGGTLLRQYF.

This clone was counted only a few times. The V and J genes are TRBV5-1 and TRBJ2-7; D is perhaps TRBD1 (6 bases). In germline, CDR1 is SGHRS, CDR2 YFSETQ. V was clipped by 3 bases and J by 0 bases, with 10 bases between them. The CDR3 covers 14 residues. CDR3 DNA sequence: TGCGCCAGCAGCTCGCAGGGGTACTCCTACGAGCAGTACTTC. It specifies CASSSQGYSYEQYF.

This clone has more than one count but fewer than ten. A junction boundary mismatches the germline segment, possibly from a read error. The chain links TRBV7-8 to TRBJ2-7; 13 bases map to TRBD2. The germline gives CDR1 SGHVS, CDR2 FQNEAQ. This CDR3 contains 18 residues. The CDR3 loop reads CASSLAITSGRVDYKQYF. The CDR3 DNA is TGTGCCAGCAGCTTAGCGATTACTAGCGGGAGGGTGGACTACAAGCAGTACTTC.

A few counts support this clone. This chain connects TRBV28 to TRBJ2-7; D ambiguous. CDR1 is MDHEN and CDR2 is SYDVKM in the germline V gene. V lost 2 bases and J lost 1, with 3 bases in between. The CDR3 totals 12 residues. The CDR3, as DNA: TGTGCCAGCAGTTTACTTTCCTACGAGCAGTACTTC. Its translation: CASSLLSYEQYF.

This clone came up a few times. The chain carries TRBV23-1 and TRBJ2-2; 8 bases are shared with TRBD1. TRBV23-1 is an ORF, with its function uncertain. The CDR3 totals 13 residues. The CDR3 spells CANRDRGTGELFF. The CDR3, as DNA: TGCGCTAACCGCGACAGGGGAACCGGGGAGCTGTTTTTT.

Notes on this clone: The germline gene is not matched at one end of the junction; a read error may be the cause. The rearrangement joins TRBV28 to TRBJ1-3; 7 bases align to TRBD1. Germline assignment: CDR1 MDHEN and CDR2 SYDVKM. CDR3 length: 15 amino acids. CDR3 protein: CACREDTQGRNTIYF. CDR3 bases: TGTGCCTGCAGGGAGGATACACAGGGGAGAAACACCATATATTTT.

This clone has a handful of counts. The rearrangement joins TRBV7-9 to TRBJ2-1; 9 nucleotides agree with TRBD2. CDR1 is SEHNR and CDR2 is FQNEAQ in the germline V gene (reference sequence). V was clipped by 1 base and J by 6 bases; unmatched bases: 4. CDR3 length equals 15 residues. The CDR3 sequence is CASSLGREGLNEQFF. As DNA, the CDR3 is TGTGCCAGCAGCTTAGGGCGGGAGGGCCTCAATGAGCAGTTCTTC.

This chain links TRBV18 with TRBJ2-3; TRBD1 aligns across 7 bases. The CDR3 length is 16 residues. J lost 3 bases, V lost 5 bases, and 11 bases had no gene match. Germline V gene data show CDR1 as KGHSH and CDR2 as LQKENI. CDR3 DNA sequence: TGTGCCAGCTCAACCCGACAGGGCGGAATAACAGATACGCAGTATTTT. The encoded protein is CASSTRQGGITDTQYF.